Shown below are 22 T cell receptor beta chains from a single sample sequenced in a study of CD8 T cells in Susac syndrome. An input of about 0.45 to 1 ug of RNA was subjected to reverse transcription using random hexamers. TCRdb re-called the immunoSEQ multiplex PCR reads with MiXCR, one entry per CDR3 protein. The profile shows approximately 180,000 distinct CDR3 sequences, 85% to 95% of them singletons. Sequencing was performed on CD4+ T cells from PBMCs. The receptors were sampled from a human donor with Susac syndrome.

The chain has TRBV11-2 and TRBJ2-1; possibly TRBD2 for D (6 bases). Trimming took 4 bases from V and 10 from J, leaving 17 bases between them. There are 14 residues in the CDR3. Germline CDR1 reads SGHAT; CDR2 reads FQNNGV. This CDR3 reads CASSSITTSSEQFF. The DNA for the CDR3 is TGTGCCAGCAGCTCAATCACAACTAGCAGCGAGCAGTTCTTC.

The CDR3 sequence: CAWSRGPRYEKLFF. The CDR3, as DNA: TGTGCCTGGAGTAGGGGGCCGCGGTATGAAAAACTGTTTTTT. The chain carries TRBV30 and TRBJ1-4, with TRBD1 matching over 7 bases. V was clipped by 2 bases and J by 6 bases; unmatched bases: 6. Per germline, CDR1 GTSNPN and CDR2 SVGIG (reference sequence). CDR3 length: 14 amino acids.

The rearrangement links TRBV19 to TRBJ1-5; 10 nucleotides align to TRBD1. Germline-derived CDR1 and CDR2 are LNHDA and SQIVND (reference sequence). CDR3 length: 15 residues. J gave up 2 bases and V 5 bases, and 3 bases lay outside the gene matches. As DNA, the CDR3 is TGTGCCAGTAGTTCAGGACAGGGGGGCAATCAGCCCCAGCATTTT. It codes for CASSSGQGGNQPQHF.

This chain links TRBV19 with TRBJ2-5; possibly TRBD2 for D (6 bases). V lost 7 bases and J lost 4, with 13 bases in between. Per germline, CDR1 LNHDA and CDR2 SQIVND (reference sequence). The CDR3 runs to 13 residues. The CDR3 region is CASKAKGGETQYF. The CDR3 DNA is TGTGCCAGTAAGGCGAAGGGAGGAGAGACCCAGTACTTC.

This chain connects TRBV12-3 or TRBV12-4 to TRBJ2-7; D is undetermined. The CDR3 contains 13 residues. V lost 3 bases and J lost 2, with 8 bases in between. The CDR3 sequence: CASSFYLAYEQYF. The CDR3 DNA reads as TGTGCCAGCAGTTTCTACCTGGCCTACGAGCAGTACTTC.

The chain employs TRBV18 and TRBJ2-3; no definite D call. This CDR3 contains 15 residues. Trimming took 3 bases from V and 4 from J, leaving 14 bases between them. The V gene's germline CDR1 is KGHSH and CDR2 LQKENI. The CDR3 coding sequence is TGTGCCAGCTCACCGGGGAAGAGAGGTGCAGATACGCAGTATTTT. Translated, it gives CASSPGKRGADTQYF. The variable domain in full, completed from reference TRBV18 and TRBJ2-3, reads NAGVMQNPRHLVRRRGQEARLRCSPMKGHSHVYWYRQLPEEGLKFMVYLQKENIIDESGMPKERFSAEFPKEGPSILRIQQVVRGDSAAYFCASSPGKRGADTQYFGPGTRLTVL.

The J gene is TRBJ2-5, the V gene TRBV4-1; D tentatively reads TRBD1 or TRBD2 (5 bases each). The CDR3 totals 15 residues. Trimming took 5 bases from V and 2 from J, leaving 15 bases between them. Per the germline V gene, CDR1 is MGHRA and CDR2 is YSYEKL. The CDR3 spells CASSGTPKKQETQYF. In DNA, the CDR3 is TGCGCCAGCAGCGGGACCCCAAAGAAGCAAGAGACCCAGTACTTC.

The chain carries TRBV27 and TRBJ2-2, with 7 bases that match TRBD1. There are 15 residues in the CDR3. Looked up from germline, CDR1 is MNHEY and CDR2 is SMNVEV (reference sequence). V lost 4 bases, J lost 2 bases, and 4 bases stayed unmatched. This CDR3 is CASSSDRNNTGELFF. The CDR3 DNA reads as TGTGCCAGCAGTTCGGACAGGAATAACACCGGGGAGCTGTTTTTT.

J is TRBJ2-1 and V is TRBV19, with D hard to call. The CDR3 contains 12 residues. V lost 6 bases to trimming and J lost 5 bases, with 8 bases between them. The germline CDR1 and CDR2 sequences are LNHDA and SQIVND (reference sequence). CDR3 in amino acids: CASSEPNNEQFF. CDR3 DNA sequence: TGTGCCAGTAGCGAACCCAACAATGAGCAGTTCTTC.

CDR3 nucleotides: TGCAGTGCTAGATTGCGGGAGAACAATGAGCAGTTCTTC. The encoded protein is CSARLRENNEQFF. The chain employs TRBV20-1 and TRBJ2-1; TRBD2 matches 7 bases. J gave up 5 bases and V 2 bases, and 3 bases lay outside the gene matches. The CDR3 loop spans 13 amino acids. Germline assignment: CDR1 DFQATT and CDR2 SNEGSKA (reference sequence).

The V gene is TRBV5-1, the J gene TRBJ2-3; 7 nucleotides agree with TRBD2. CDR1 SGHRS and CDR2 YFSETQ come from the germline V gene. CDR3 length: 15 residues. With 3 bases clipped from V and 4 bases from J, the junction kept 8 bases outside the gene matches. The CDR3 DNA sequence: TGCGCCAGCAGCTCCCGGGGGGAAAGGGCAGATACGCAGTATTTT. This codes for CASSSRGERADTQYF.

The chain joins TRBV30 to TRBJ1-1; D is ambiguous. V was trimmed by 0 bases and J by 1 base, leaving 12 bases between them. Germline loops: CDR1 GTSNPN, CDR2 SVGIG (reference sequence). The CDR3 is 15 residues long. The chain's CDR3 is CAWSVRNSGNTEAFF. As DNA, the CDR3 is TGTGCCTGGAGTGTACGCAACAGCGGGAACACTGAAGCTTTCTTT.

The chain employs TRBV10-3 and TRBJ2-1, with 8 bases identical to TRBD2. Germline V gene data show CDR1 as ENHRY and CDR2 as SYGVKD. Germline trimming cut 3 bases from V and 8 bases from J; bases unmatched to any gene: 12. The CDR3 consists of 16 residues. The CDR3 DNA reads as TGTGCCATCAGTGATCCCCCCCGGCGGGAGGATCATGAGCAGTTCTTC. Translated: CAISDPPRREDHEQFF.

The V and J genes are TRBV29-1 and TRBJ2-2, with 8 bases fitting TRBD2. The CDR3 is made up of 16 amino acids. The germline V gene has CDR1 SQVTM and CDR2 ANQGSEA. With 2 bases clipped from V and 6 bases from J, the junction kept 11 bases outside the gene matches. The CDR3, as DNA: TGCAGCGTTGAAAAGAGACTCGCCGGGAGGGCCGGGGAGCTGTTTTTT. Protein sequence: CSVEKRLAGRAGELFF.

The chain links TRBV30 to TRBJ2-1; 7 positions agree with TRBD2. CDR1 and CDR2 from the germline V gene are GTSNPN and SVGIG (reference sequence). This CDR3 comprises 12 residues. Trimming cost V 2 bases and J 10 bases; bases outside gene matches: 5. The CDR3 reads CAWSLAVGEQFF. The CDR3 nucleotides are TGTGCCTGGAGTCTAGCGGTGGGAGAGCAGTTCTTC.

This rearrangement joins TRBV7-9 to TRBJ1-1; D is undetermined. This CDR3 region has 13 residues. V was clipped by 3 bases and J by 0 bases, with 5 bases between them. CDR1 SEHNR and CDR2 FQNEAQ come from the germline V gene (reference sequence). This chain's CDR3 is CASSFPVNTEAFF. The DNA of the CDR3 is TGTGCCAGCAGCTTCCCAGTGAACACTGAAGCTTTCTTT.

The rearrangement links TRBV13 to TRBJ1-1; D not certain. The germline gives CDR1 PRHDT, CDR2 FYEKMQ (reference sequence). V shed 3 bases and J shed 0 bases, with 11 bases lying between them. This CDR3 has 15 amino acids. The CDR3 DNA reads TGTGCCAGCAGCTTCGATCCTAACATGAACACTGAAGCTTTCTTT. As protein: CASSFDPNMNTEAFF.

The chain combines TRBV27 with TRBJ2-3; TRBD2 matches at 12 bases. V lost 6 bases and J lost 1; bases outside the gene matches: 5. The CDR3 loop spans 16 amino acids. CDR1 and CDR2 from the germline V gene are MNHEY and SMNVEV (reference sequence). In DNA, the CDR3 is TGTGCCAGCAGCCTCAGGACTAGCGGGGGCACAGATACGCAGTATTTT. Its translation: CASSLRTSGGTDTQYF.

The chain combines TRBV30 with TRBJ2-7, with TRBD2 matching 9 bases. Germline V gene lookup returns CDR1 GTSNPN and CDR2 SVGIG (reference sequence). The trim removed 0 bases at V and 4 bases at J, leaving 4 bases unmatched. The CDR3 contains 14 residues. CDR3 coding DNA: TGTGCCTGGAGTGTAGAGGCGGGAGGGTACGAGCAGTACTTC. Translation gives CAWSVEAGGYEQYF.

The chain joins TRBV24-1 to TRBJ2-3, with D unresolved. Germline lookup yields CDR1 KGHDR and CDR2 SFDVKD. The ends were cut back, 11 bases at V and 0 bases at J, with 11 bases in the middle. The length of the CDR3 is 13 residues. Written as DNA, the CDR3 is TGTGCCAGTCGAGGACGGAGCACAGATACGCAGTATTTT. This encodes CASRGRSTDTQYF.

The chain joins TRBV30 to TRBJ2-1; possible D gene TRBD1, 6 bases. The CDR3 consists of 14 residues. Looked up from germline, CDR1 is GTSNPN and CDR2 is SVGIG (reference sequence). The V end was cut by 4 bases, the J end by 4 bases, with 14 bases between. CDR3 coding DNA: TGTGCCTGGAACCGAAGGGGGACGTACAATGAGCAGTTCTTC. It yields the protein CAWNRRGTYNEQFF. The full variable domain, its missing parts supplied by reference TRBV30 and TRBJ2-1, is SQTIHQWPATLVQPVGSPLSLECTVEGTSNPNLYWYRQAAGRGLQLLFYSVGIGQISSEVPQNLSASRPQDRQFILSSKKLLLSDSGFYLCAWNRRGTYNEQFFGPGTRLTVL.

The genes are TRBV6-2 or TRBV6-3 and TRBJ1-1; D uncertain. The CDR3 is 14 amino acids. Trimming left V 0 bases short and J 8 bases short, with 13 bases between. Germline-derived CDR1 and CDR2 are MNHEY and SVGEGT. The CDR3 reads CASSYSTASVEAFF. The CDR3 DNA follows: TGTGCCAGCAGTTACTCAACGGCTTCGGTCGAAGCTTTCTTT.